This paragraph covers one T cell receptor beta chain sequence. Its target is not known. From germline, CDR1 is MNHEY and CDR2 SMNVEV (reference sequence). CDR3 length equals 15 residues. The trim removed 0 bases at V and 6 bases at J, leaving 5 bases unmatched. These data come from a study of T cell responses to AZD1222 COVID-19 vaccine. Study-wide points: Only a handful of AZD1222 recipients, more than 5 in all, had baseline seropositivity. In all cases, repertoires were sampled only after the peak T cell response. Donors were mostly white British, more females; clonal diversity possibly underestimated. Compared with day 0, the breadth and depth of the Spike-specific TCR repertoire rose significantly after two doses of AZD1222.

Sequenced by immunoSEQ multiplex PCR; TCRdb stores in-frame clones only, minus some. Here the sample spans around 99,000 clones, around 90% being singletons. The origin of this receptor is an adult in good health. Sequencing used peripheral blood, obtained on day 0 of AZD1222 vaccination. The J gene is TRBJ1-2, the V gene TRBV27; 9 bases agree with TRBD1. The CDR3 sequence is CASSLSRTGENGYTF. DNA of the CDR3: TGTGCCAGCAGTTTATCTAGGACAGGGGAGAATGGCTACACCTTC.